This T cell receptor (beta chain) was obtained from a study of blood T cell repertoires in COVID-19. From germline, CDR1 is SGHTA and CDR2 FQGTGA. This CDR3 region has 14 residues. The ends were cut back, 0 bases at V and 4 bases at J, with 9 bases in the middle. The protocol was immunoSEQ multiplex PCR, while the TCRdb copy is restricted to in-frame clones and leaves out a portion. In the table there are tens of thousands of clones, about four fifths of which are singletons. This TCR came from an elderly man with acute or convalescent COVID-19. The sequencing input was peripheral blood. This chain connects TRBV7-3 to TRBJ1-2; D remains ambiguous. CDR3 nucleotide sequence: TGTGCCAGCAGCTTAACCCCTTCCGGCTATGGCTACACCTTC. As protein: CASSLTPSGYGYTF. Full variable domain (outside the CDR3, taken from reference TRBV7-3 and TRBJ1-2): GAGVSQTPSNKVTEKGKYVELRCDPISGHTALYWYRQSLGQGPEFLIYFQGTGAADDSGLPNDRFFAVRPEGSVSTLKIQRTERGDSAVYLCASSLTPSGYGYTFGSGTRLTVV.